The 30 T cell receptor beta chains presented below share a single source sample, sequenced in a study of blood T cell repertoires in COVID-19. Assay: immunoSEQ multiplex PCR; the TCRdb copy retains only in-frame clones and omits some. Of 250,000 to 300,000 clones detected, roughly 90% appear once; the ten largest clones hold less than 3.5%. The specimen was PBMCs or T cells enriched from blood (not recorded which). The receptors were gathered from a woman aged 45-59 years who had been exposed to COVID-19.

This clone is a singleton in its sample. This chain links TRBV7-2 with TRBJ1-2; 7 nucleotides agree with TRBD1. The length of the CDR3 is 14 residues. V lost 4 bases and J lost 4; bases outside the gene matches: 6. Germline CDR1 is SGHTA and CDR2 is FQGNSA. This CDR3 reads CASSSRDSFYGYTF. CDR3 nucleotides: TGTGCCAGCAGCTCACGGGACAGTTTCTATGGCTACACCTTC.

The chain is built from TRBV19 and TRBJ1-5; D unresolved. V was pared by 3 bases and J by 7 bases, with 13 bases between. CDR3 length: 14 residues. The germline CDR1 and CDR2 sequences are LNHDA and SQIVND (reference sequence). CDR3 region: CASSMGSAWQPQHF. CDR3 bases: TGTGCCAGTAGTATGGGCAGTGCATGGCAGCCCCAGCATTTT.

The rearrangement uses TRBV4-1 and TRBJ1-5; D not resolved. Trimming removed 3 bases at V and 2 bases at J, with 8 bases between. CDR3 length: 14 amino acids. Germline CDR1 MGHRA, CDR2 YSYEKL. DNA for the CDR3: TGCGCCAGCAGCCAGGCCCCTGGCAATCAGCCCCAGCATTTT. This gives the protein CASSQAPGNQPQHF.

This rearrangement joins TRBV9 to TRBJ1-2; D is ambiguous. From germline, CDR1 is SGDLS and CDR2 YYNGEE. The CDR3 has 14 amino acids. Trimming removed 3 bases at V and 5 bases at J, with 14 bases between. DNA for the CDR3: TGTGCCAGCAGCGAACAAGATTACAGTTATGGCTACACCTTC. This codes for CASSEQDYSYGYTF.

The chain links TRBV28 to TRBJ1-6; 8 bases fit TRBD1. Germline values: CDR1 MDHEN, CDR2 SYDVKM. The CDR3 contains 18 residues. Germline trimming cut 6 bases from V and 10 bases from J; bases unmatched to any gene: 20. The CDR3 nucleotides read TGTGCCAGCAGGCAACCCGCGGGACAGGACATTTCCGGATCACCCCTCCACTTT. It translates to CASRQPAGQDISGSPLHF.

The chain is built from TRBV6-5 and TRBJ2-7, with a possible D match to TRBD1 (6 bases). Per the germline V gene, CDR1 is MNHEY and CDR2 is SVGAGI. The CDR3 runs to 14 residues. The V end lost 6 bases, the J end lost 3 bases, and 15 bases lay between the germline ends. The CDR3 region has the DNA TGTGCCAGCAGGGGGACAAGGCCGTTCTACGAGCAGTACTTC. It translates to CASRGTRPFYEQYF.

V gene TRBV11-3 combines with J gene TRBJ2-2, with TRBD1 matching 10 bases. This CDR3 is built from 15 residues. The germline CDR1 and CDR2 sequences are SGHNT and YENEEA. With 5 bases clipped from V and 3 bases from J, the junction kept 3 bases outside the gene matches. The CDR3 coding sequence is TGTGCCAGCAGCACGGGACAGGGGTACACCGGGGAGCTGTTTTTT. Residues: CASSTGQGYTGELFF.

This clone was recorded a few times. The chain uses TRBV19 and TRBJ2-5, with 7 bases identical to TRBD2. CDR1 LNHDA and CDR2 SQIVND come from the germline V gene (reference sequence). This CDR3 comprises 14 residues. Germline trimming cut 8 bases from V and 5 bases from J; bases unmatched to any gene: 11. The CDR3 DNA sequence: TGTGCCAGTCGGGAGCGGGGAACCAGGGAGACCCAGTACTTC. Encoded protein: CASRERGTRETQYF.

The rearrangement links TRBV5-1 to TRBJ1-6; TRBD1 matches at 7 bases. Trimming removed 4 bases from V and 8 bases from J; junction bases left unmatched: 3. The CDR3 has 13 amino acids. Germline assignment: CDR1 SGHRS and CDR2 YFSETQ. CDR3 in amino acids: CASSVGTDSPLHF. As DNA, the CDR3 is TGCGCCAGCAGCGTTGGGACAGATTCACCCCTCCACTTT.

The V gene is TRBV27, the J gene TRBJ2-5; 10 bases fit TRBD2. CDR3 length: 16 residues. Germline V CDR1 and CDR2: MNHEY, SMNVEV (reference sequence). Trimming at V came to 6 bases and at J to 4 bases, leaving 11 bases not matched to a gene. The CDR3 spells CASSKWSGGARETQYF. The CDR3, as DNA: TGTGCCAGCAGCAAGTGGAGCGGGGGGGCCAGAGAGACCCAGTACTTC.

The DNA for the CDR3 is TGTGCCAGCAGTTCTGGCGGGGGGGCGGAGACCCAGTACTTC. It translates to CASSSGGGAETQYF. This chain connects TRBV27 to TRBJ2-5, with TRBD2 identical over 9 bases. CDR3 length: 14 amino acids. Germline CDR1 reads MNHEY; CDR2 reads SMNVEV (reference sequence). After removal of 4 bases from V and 5 bases from J, the junction contained 5 bases not matched to a gene.

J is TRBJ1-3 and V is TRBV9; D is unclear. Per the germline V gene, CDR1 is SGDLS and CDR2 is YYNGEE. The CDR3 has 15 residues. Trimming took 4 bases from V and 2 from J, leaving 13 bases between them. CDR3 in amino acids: CASSPSPVPGNTIYF. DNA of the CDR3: TGTGCCAGCAGCCCCTCTCCCGTCCCTGGAAACACCATATATTTT.

The CDR3 DNA reads as TGTGCCAGCAGTCCCCTACGGGACAAAGACTACTCTGGAAACACCATATATTTT. Translation gives CASSPLRDKDYSGNTIYF. This sequence joins TRBV27 and TRBJ1-3, with TRBD1 as a possible D gene (6 bases). CDR1 MNHEY and CDR2 SMNVEV come from the germline V gene (reference sequence). The CDR3 loop spans 18 amino acids. Trimming shortened V by 5 bases and J by 0 bases, and 20 bases separated the two germline ends.

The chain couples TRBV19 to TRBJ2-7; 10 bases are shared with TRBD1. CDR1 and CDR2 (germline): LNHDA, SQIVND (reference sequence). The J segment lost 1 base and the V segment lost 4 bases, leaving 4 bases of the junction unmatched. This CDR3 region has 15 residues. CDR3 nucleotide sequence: TGTGCCAGTAGTAGGGACAGGGGCGGATCCTACGAGCAGTACTTC. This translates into CASSRDRGGSYEQYF.

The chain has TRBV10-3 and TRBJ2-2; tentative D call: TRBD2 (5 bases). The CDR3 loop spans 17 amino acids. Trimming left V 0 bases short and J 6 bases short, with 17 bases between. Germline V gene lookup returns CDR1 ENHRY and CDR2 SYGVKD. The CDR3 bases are TGTGCCATCAGTGAGTCGGGAGTTTATTGGGTTCCCGGGGAGCTGTTTTTT. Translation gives CAISESGVYWVPGELFF.

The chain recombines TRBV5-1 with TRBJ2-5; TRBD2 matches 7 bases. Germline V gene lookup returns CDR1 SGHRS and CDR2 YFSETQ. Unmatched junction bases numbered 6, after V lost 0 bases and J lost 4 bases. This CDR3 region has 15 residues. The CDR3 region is CASSLAIGEGETQYF. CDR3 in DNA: TGCGCCAGCAGCTTGGCCATAGGGGAGGGAGAGACCCAGTACTTC.

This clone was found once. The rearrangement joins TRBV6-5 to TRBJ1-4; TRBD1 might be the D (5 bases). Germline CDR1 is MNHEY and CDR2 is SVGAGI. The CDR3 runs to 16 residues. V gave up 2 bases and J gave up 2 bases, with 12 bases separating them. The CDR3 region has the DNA TGTGCCAGCAGTTACGTGGGGCCGACGACTAATGAAAAACTGTTTTTT. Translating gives CASSYVGPTTNEKLFF.

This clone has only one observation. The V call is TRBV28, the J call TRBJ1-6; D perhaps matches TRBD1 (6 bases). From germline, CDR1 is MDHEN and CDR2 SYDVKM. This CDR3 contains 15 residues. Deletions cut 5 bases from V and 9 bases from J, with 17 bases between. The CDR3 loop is CASSPTGSKRSPLHF. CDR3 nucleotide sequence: TGTGCCAGCAGTCCTACAGGGTCTAAGCGTTCACCCCTCCACTTT.

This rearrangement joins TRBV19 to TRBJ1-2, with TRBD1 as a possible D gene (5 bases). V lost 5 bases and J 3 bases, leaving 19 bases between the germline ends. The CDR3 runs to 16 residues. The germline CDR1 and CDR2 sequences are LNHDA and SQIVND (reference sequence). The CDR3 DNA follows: TGTGCCAGTAGTGTGTCGGCTGTTCCCAGGGACTATGGCTACACCTTC. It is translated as CASSVSAVPRDYGYTF.

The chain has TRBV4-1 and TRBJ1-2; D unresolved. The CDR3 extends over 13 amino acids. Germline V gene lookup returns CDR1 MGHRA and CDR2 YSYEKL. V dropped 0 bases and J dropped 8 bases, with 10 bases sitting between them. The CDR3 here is CASSQERRGGYTF. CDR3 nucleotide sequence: TGCGCCAGCAGCCAAGAGCGCCGCGGAGGCTACACCTTC.

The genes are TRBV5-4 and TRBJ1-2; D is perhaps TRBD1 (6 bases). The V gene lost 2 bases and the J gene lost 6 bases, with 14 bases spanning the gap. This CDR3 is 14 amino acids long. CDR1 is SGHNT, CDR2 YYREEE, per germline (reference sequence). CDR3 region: CASSFGGAKDGYTF. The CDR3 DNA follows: TGTGCCAGCAGCTTTGGGGGGGCTAAGGATGGCTACACCTTC.

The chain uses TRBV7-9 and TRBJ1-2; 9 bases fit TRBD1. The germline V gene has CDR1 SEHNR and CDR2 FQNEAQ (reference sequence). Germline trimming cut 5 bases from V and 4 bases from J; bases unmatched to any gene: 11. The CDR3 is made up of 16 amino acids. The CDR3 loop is CASSPWIRDRAYGYTF. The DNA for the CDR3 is TGTGCCAGCAGCCCTTGGATCCGGGACAGGGCCTATGGCTACACCTTC.

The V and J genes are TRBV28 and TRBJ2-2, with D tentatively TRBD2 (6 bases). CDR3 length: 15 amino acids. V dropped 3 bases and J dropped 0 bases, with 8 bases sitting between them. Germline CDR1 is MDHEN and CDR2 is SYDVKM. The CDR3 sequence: CASSLGGTNTGELFF. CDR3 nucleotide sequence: TGTGCCAGCAGTTTGGGCGGGACGAACACCGGGGAGCTGTTTTTT.

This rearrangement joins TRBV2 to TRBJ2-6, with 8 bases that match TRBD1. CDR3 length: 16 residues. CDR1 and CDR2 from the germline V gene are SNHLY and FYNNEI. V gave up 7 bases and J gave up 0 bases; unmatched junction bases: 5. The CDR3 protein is CASNRDRNSGANVLTF. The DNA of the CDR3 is TGTGCCAGCAACCGGGACAGGAACTCTGGGGCCAACGTCCTGACTTTC.

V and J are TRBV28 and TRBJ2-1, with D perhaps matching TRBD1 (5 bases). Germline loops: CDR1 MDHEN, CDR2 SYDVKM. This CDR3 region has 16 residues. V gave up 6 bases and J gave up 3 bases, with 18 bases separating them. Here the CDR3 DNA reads TGTGCCAGCAGCCCCCCCACAGGTAACTTCTACAATGAGCAGTTCTTC. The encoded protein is CASSPPTGNFYNEQFF.

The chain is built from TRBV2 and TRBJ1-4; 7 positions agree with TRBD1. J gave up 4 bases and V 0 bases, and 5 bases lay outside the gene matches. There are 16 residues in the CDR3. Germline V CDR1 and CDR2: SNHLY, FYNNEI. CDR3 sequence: CASSEATTGHNEKLFF. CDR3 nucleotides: TGTGCCAGCAGTGAAGCGACGACAGGGCATAATGAAAAACTGTTTTTT.

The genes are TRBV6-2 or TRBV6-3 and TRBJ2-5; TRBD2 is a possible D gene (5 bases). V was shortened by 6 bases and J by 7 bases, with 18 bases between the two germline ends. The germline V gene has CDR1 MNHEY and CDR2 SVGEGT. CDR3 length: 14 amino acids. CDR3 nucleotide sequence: TGTGCCAGCAGCCCTGAGCGGTTCGTGGGGACCCAGTACTTC. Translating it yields CASSPERFVGTQYF.

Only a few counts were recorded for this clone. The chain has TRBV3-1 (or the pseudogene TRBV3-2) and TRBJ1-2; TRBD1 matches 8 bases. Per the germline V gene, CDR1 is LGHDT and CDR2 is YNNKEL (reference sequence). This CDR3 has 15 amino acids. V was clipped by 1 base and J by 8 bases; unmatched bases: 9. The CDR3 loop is CASSQVAQGARGYTF. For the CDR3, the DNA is TGTGCCAGCAGCCAAGTCGCGCAGGGGGCACGGGGCTACACCTTC.

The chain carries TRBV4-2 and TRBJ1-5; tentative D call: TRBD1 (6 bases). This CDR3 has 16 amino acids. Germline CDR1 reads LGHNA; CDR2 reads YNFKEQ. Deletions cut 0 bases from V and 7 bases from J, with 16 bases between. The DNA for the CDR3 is TGTGCCAGCAGCCAAGATCGACCGGGACACACACAGCCCCAGCATTTT. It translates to CASSQDRPGHTQPQHF.

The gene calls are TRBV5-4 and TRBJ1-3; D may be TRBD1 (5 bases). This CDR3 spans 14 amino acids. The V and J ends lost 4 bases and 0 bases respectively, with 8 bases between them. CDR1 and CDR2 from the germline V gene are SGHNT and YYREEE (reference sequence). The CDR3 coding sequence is TGTGCCAGCAGCACAGGCAACTCTGGAAACACCATATATTTT. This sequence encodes CASSTGNSGNTIYF.